This T cell receptor beta chain was identified in a study of T cell repertoires in cytomegalovirus infection (dated by TCRdb to about 2019). As for the study more broadly: Alongside well-studied HLA-B-restricted epitopes, the peptide stimulations were aimed at recently identified HLA-C-restricted CMV epitopes, whose presentation resists viral immunomodulation. Donor HLA type was relevant to the analysis, as public TCR beta signatures indicated carriage of CMV infection together with the matching HLA type. Points the paper makes about the study in general: Carriers of CMV infection plus the relevant HLA type were discriminated by the cumulative frequency of public TCR beta family members in the study cohort and in an independent approximately 350-donor cohort. The ex vivo response was dominated by HLA-C-restricted CMV-specific TCR beta clonotypes, and the single most frequent clonotype in two of eight donors was supplied by these HLA-C-restricted clonotypes.

Comment on this clonotype: Its antigen is currently not known. No much larger clonotype is one base removed from it; base qualities were not supplied.

The sample's treatment or condition label, in plain terms: in vitro stimulation with specific CMV peptide epitopes to enrich CMV-specific T cells. These reads were obtained on an Illumina HiSeq 1500. The raw public data were reprocessed by TCRdb itself: fastp quality trimming at Q25, MiXCR clonotype calling, in-frame beta chains only. Every entry covers one CDR3 protein and lists the most common genes and DNA from its rows. In all, the sample holds about 500,000 distinct CDR3 sequences, and roughly a third of those were seen once. Under 20% of the sample lies in the top ten. Germline trimming amounts to 5 bases on V and 6 bases on J, with 5 as the count of junction bases outside the gene matches. CDR1 and CDR2 are read off the germline V gene as SGHTA and FQGTGA. The CDR3 goes from the cysteine to the phenylalanine over 14 residues. Only the CDR3 DNA is retained, 42 bases long and in frame from the first base.

This TCR derives from a human donor in good health (CMV status not recorded). Some clones in this sample may be carry-over from other donors' samples. The rearranged chain carries TRBV7-3 and TRBJ2-2; 8 middle bases align to TRBD1. Sample: cultured PBMCs, taken from culture after CMV antigen stimulation. The DNA sequence reads TGTGCCAGCAGCGTTGACAGGGGTGCCGGGGAGCTGTTTTTT. It codes for CASSVDRGAGELFF.